Shown below are 6 T cell receptor beta chains from a single sample sequenced in a study of blood T cells in healthy people across ages (dated by TCRdb to between 2014 and 2017). The library was made by 5' RACE. Sequencer: Illumina HiSeq 2500. A second PCR of about 6 to 11 cycles was run with a J-beta primer mix and a sample-barcoded 5' primer. Through fastp at Q25 and MiXCR, TCRdb rebuilt clones from the public reads, retaining in-frame beta chains. Under each unique CDR3 protein, matching rows form one entry showing the most common genes and DNA. The sample table lists under 1,100,000 distinct CDR3 sequences, roughly 24% of them with a count of one. 0.65% to 0.95% of the sample rests with the top ten. This sample was shared with a second study, whose subject was T cells of mothers and their children.

Sequencing input: blood. Receptor source: a girl aged 2 to 9 in good health.

The chain links TRBV9 to TRBJ1-3; TRBD1 matches at 8 bases. Germline assignment: CDR1 SGDLS and CDR2 YYNGEE. V trimming: 0 bases; J trimming: 7 bases; junction bases outside the gene matches: 9. This CDR3 contains 16 residues. Here the CDR3 DNA reads TGTGCCAGCAGCGTAGGAAGACAGGGGAGCTGGAACACCATATATTTT. As protein: CASSVGRQGSWNTIYF.

This clonotype has just a few counts. The chain combines TRBV5-1 with TRBJ1-1; D is uncertain. Germline CDR1 and CDR2: SGHRS and YFSETQ. Trimming took off 0 bases at V and 2 bases at J, with 5 bases between the two ends. The CDR3 is made up of 13 amino acids. The CDR3, as DNA: TGCGCCAGCAGCTTGGCCTCCAACACTGAAGCTTTCTTT. Protein: CASSLASNTEAFF.

This chain uses TRBV20-1 with TRBJ1-1, with 7 bases fitting TRBD1. Germline assignment: CDR1 DFQATT and CDR2 SNEGSKA (reference sequence). The V gene end was trimmed by 1 base and the J gene end by 0 bases; junction bases not matched to a gene: 8. CDR3 size: 16 residues. CDR3 nucleotides: TGCAGTGCTAGAGGTGACCTGACAGGGCTGAACACTGAAGCTTTCTTT. This gives the protein CSARGDLTGLNTEAFF.

As regards this clonotype: A junction end diverges from the germline sequence, so it may reflect a read error. The chain joins TRBV3-1 to TRBJ2-3, with a weak D call TRBD1 (5 bases). This CDR3 region has 15 residues. Germline CDR1 reads LGHDT; CDR2 reads YNNKEL (reference sequence). In DNA, the CDR3 is TGTGCCAGCAGCCAAGTTGCTGACGGCACAGGTACGCAGTATTTT. It codes for CASSQVADGTGTQYF.

This clonotype was counted only a few times. V gene TRBV6-1 combines with J gene TRBJ2-7, with 11 bases identical to TRBD1. V was clipped by 2 bases and J by 3 bases; unmatched bases: 3. This CDR3 spans 15 amino acids. Germline loops: CDR1 MNHNS, CDR2 SASEGT. CDR3 region: CASSESGTGGYEQYF. CDR3 sequence (DNA): TGTGCCAGCAGTGAAAGCGGGACAGGGGGCTACGAGCAGTACTTC.

This clonotype has a handful of counts. The chain employs TRBV5-1 and TRBJ2-5; D is ambiguous. Matching the DNA end better, TRBJ2-1 makes the J call doubtful. The CDR3 runs 17 residues. Germline values: CDR1 SGHRS, CDR2 YFSETQ. The CDR3 here is CASSRDTPRWDYNEQFF. Written as DNA, the CDR3 is TGCGCCAGCAGCCGTGACACCCCTCGTTGGGACTACAATGAGCAGTTCTTC.